The subject of this entry is one T cell receptor beta chain. An end of the junction does not agree with germline; a read error may underlie this. This specimen comes from a study of glioma-infiltrating T cells. Germline V gene lookup returns CDR1 LGHDT and CDR2 YNNKEL (reference sequence). This CDR3 region has 17 residues. The iRepertoire nested amplicon-rescue multiplex PCR amplified TCR alpha and beta CDR3s from RNA. TCRdb re-analysed the multiplex PCR reads in MiXCR, keeping a single row per CDR3 protein. The top ten hold around 12% of the sample, which has more than 350,000 distinct CDR3 sequences, 41% seen once.

The sample comprised glioma tissue, nonneoplastic brain tissue, or PBMCs (not recorded which). The J gene is TRBJ2-3, the V gene TRBV3-1; possibly TRBD2 for D (5 bases). This clonotype was obtained from a human donor with low-grade glioma or glioblastoma, undergoing nonglioma brain surgery, or in good health (not recorded which). CDR3 in amino acids: CASSPRRAADLTDTQYF. In DNA, the CDR3 is TGCGCCAGCAGCCCGCGGCGGGCCGCCGACCTCACAGATACGCAGTATTTT.